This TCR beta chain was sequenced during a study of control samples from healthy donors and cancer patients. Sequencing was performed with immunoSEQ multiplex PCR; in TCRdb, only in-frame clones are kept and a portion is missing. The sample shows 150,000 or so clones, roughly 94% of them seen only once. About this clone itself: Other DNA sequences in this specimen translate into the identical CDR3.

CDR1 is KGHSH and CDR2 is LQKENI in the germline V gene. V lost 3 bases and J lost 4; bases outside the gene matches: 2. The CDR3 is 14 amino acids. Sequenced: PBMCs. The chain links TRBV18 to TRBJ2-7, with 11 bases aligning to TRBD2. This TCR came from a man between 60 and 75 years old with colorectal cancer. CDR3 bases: TGTGCCAGCTCACCTAGCGGGGGGGCATACGAGCAGTACTTC. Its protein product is CASSPSGGAYEQYF.